This is a list of T cell receptor beta chains from one sample in a study of control samples from healthy donors and cancer patients. Here immunoSEQ multiplex PCR was the method, and the copy in TCRdb shows in-frame clones only, minus some. The sample lists about 160,000 clones, about 94% seen once, with 8.5% in the top ten. Specimen: blood. The receptors were gathered from a woman in her forties in good health. The CDR3 runs from the conserved cysteine through the conserved F or W. D genes are given only for firm matches. Only some rows state a clone size, as once, few, many or a class for expanded clones.

abundance: -
v_gene: TRBV5-1
d_gene: TRBD2
j_gene: TRBJ2-1
CDR3aa: CASSWGGLAGGASPSYNEQFF
CDR3nt: TGCGCCAGCAGCTGGGGAGGACTAGCGGGAGGCGCATCCCCCTCCTACAATGAGCAGTTCTTC

abundance: -
v_gene: TRBV29-1
d_gene: -
j_gene: TRBJ1-2
CDR3aa: CSVEDRAWYGYTF
CDR3nt: TGCAGCGTTGAAGACAGGGCGTGGTATGGCTACACCTTC

abundance: -
v_gene: TRBV12-3/TRBV12-4
d_gene: -
j_gene: TRBJ1-2
CDR3aa: CASSPGTRYGYTF
CDR3nt: TGTGCCAGCAGTCCAGGCACGAGGTATGGCTACACCTTC

abundance: -
v_gene: TRBV7-8
d_gene: TRBD1
j_gene: TRBJ1-1
CDR3aa: CASSLRWTGKNTEAFF
CDR3nt: TGTGCCAGCAGCTTACGGTGGACAGGGAAAAACACTGAAGCTTTCTTT

abundance: -
v_gene: TRBV4-3
d_gene: -
j_gene: TRBJ2-2
CDR3aa: CASSQPKGREPGELFF
CDR3nt: TGCGCCAGCAGCCAACCCAAGGGAAGGGAACCCGGGGAGCTGTTTTTT

abundance: -
v_gene: TRBV7-2
d_gene: TRBD1
j_gene: TRBJ1-5
CDR3aa: CASSLPGQGWQPQHF
CDR3nt: TGTGCCAGCAGCTTACCGGGACAGGGGTGGCAGCCCCAGCATTTT

abundance: -
v_gene: TRBV6-5
d_gene: TRBD2
j_gene: TRBJ2-1
CDR3aa: CASSYGAGLASEQFF
CDR3nt: TGTGCCAGCAGTTACGGGGCCGGACTAGCCTCCGAGCAGTTCTTC

abundance: -
v_gene: TRBV27
d_gene: -
j_gene: TRBJ2-7
CDR3aa: CASRGGGRYEQYF
CDR3nt: TGTGCCAGCCGAGGAGGGGGACGCTACGAGCAGTACTTC

abundance: -
v_gene: TRBV9
d_gene: -
j_gene: TRBJ1-2
CDR3aa: CASRSRSPNYGYTF
CDR3nt: TGTGCCAGCAGGTCTCGATCACCTAACTATGGCTACACCTTC

abundance: -
v_gene: TRBV7-9
d_gene: TRBD1
j_gene: TRBJ1-1
CDR3aa: CASSSDRKTEAFF
CDR3nt: TGTGCCAGCAGCTCGGACAGGAAGACTGAAGCTTTCTTT

abundance: -
v_gene: TRBV19
d_gene: -
j_gene: TRBJ2-1
CDR3aa: CASSISGAGYNEQFF
CDR3nt: TGTGCCAGTAGTATCTCAGGGGCCGGCTACAATGAGCAGTTCTTC

abundance: -
v_gene: TRBV27
d_gene: -
j_gene: TRBJ1-5
CDR3aa: CASSLTHRDSNQPQHF
CDR3nt: TGTGCCAGCAGTTTAACCCACAGGGATAGCAATCAGCCCCAGCATTTT

abundance: -
v_gene: TRBV6-6
d_gene: -
j_gene: TRBJ1-4
CDR3aa: CASSPAESEKLFF
CDR3nt: TGTGCCAGCAGCCCGGCAGAGTCCGAAAAACTGTTTTTT

abundance: -
v_gene: TRBV5-6
d_gene: -
j_gene: TRBJ1-4
CDR3aa: CASSLNRREKLFF
CDR3nt: TGTGCCAGCAGCCTAAACCGTAGGGAAAAACTGTTTTTT

abundance: -
v_gene: TRBV18
d_gene: -
j_gene: TRBJ1-1
CDR3aa: CASSPTNTEAFF
CDR3nt: TGTGCCAGCTCACCAACGAACACTGAAGCTTTCTTT

abundance: -
v_gene: TRBV6-2/TRBV6-3
d_gene: TRBD2
j_gene: TRBJ2-3
CDR3aa: CASSYYLGLAETDTQYF
CDR3nt: TGTGCCAGCAGTTACTACCTGGGGCTAGCGGAAACAGATACGCAGTATTTT

abundance: -
v_gene: TRBV10-3
d_gene: -
j_gene: TRBJ1-2
CDR3aa: CAISDPGHPNYGYTF
CDR3nt: TGTGCCATCAGTGATCCGGGACATCCTAACTATGGCTACACCTTC

abundance: -
v_gene: TRBV18
d_gene: -
j_gene: TRBJ1-5
CDR3aa: CASSPGSYSNQPQHF
CDR3nt: TGTGCCAGCTCACCAGGTTCATATAGCAATCAGCCCCAGCATTTT

abundance: few
v_gene: TRBV4-2
d_gene: -
j_gene: TRBJ1-3
CDR3aa: CASSQVGGNTIYF
CDR3nt: TGTGCCAGCAGCCAAGTGGGGGGAAACACCATATATTTT

abundance: -
v_gene: TRBV6-6
d_gene: -
j_gene: TRBJ1-5
CDR3aa: CASSSLEQPQHF
CDR3nt: TGTGCCAGCAGTTCACTCGAACAGCCCCAGCATTTT

abundance: -
v_gene: TRBV12-5
d_gene: -
j_gene: TRBJ1-1
CDR3aa: CASYVGGELEAFF
CDR3nt: TGTGCTAGTTATGTGGGGGGCGAATTGGAAGCTTTCTTT

abundance: -
v_gene: TRBV5-6
d_gene: -
j_gene: TRBJ1-2
CDR3aa: CASSLDGSGYTF
CDR3nt: TGTGCCAGCAGCTTGGATGGGTCTGGCTACACCTTC

abundance: -
v_gene: TRBV6-5
d_gene: -
j_gene: TRBJ2-3
CDR3aa: CAGHGRGRGVDTQYF
CDR3nt: TGTGCCGGCCATGGGAGGGGGCGGGGGGTTGATACGCAGTATTTT

abundance: once
v_gene: TRBV11-2
d_gene: -
j_gene: TRBJ2-7
CDR3aa: CASSLDPAYEQYF
CDR3nt: TGTGCCAGCAGCTTAGATCCGGCCTACGAGCAGTACTTC

abundance: -
v_gene: TRBV28
d_gene: -
j_gene: TRBJ2-7
CDR3aa: CASSLLRAEQYF
CDR3nt: TGTGCCAGCAGTTTATTGCGCGCCGAGCAGTACTTC

abundance: -
v_gene: TRBV6-6
d_gene: TRBD1
j_gene: TRBJ1-2
CDR3aa: CASSSSTGNGYGYTF
CDR3nt: TGTGCCAGCAGTTCCTCGACAGGGAATGGGTATGGCTACACCTTC

abundance: -
v_gene: TRBV7-8
d_gene: -
j_gene: TRBJ1-4
CDR3aa: CASSRGLGREKLFF
CDR3nt: TGTGCCAGCAGCCGAGGACTGGGAAGAGAAAAACTGTTTTTT

abundance: -
v_gene: TRBV7-2
d_gene: TRBD1
j_gene: TRBJ1-1
CDR3aa: CASSFGTGAGNTEAFF
CDR3nt: TGTGCCAGCAGCTTCGGGACAGGGGCAGGGAACACTGAAGCTTTCTTT

abundance: -
v_gene: TRBV18
d_gene: -
j_gene: TRBJ1-1
CDR3aa: CASSPGIANTEAFF
CDR3nt: TGTGCCAGCTCACCAGGCATAGCGAACACTGAAGCTTTCTTT

abundance: -
v_gene: TRBV4-2
d_gene: -
j_gene: TRBJ2-6
CDR3aa: CASSQDRGALGANVLTF
CDR3nt: TGTGCCAGCAGCCAAGATCGGGGGGCTTTGGGGGCCAACGTCCTGACTTTC

abundance: -
v_gene: TRBV11-2
d_gene: -
j_gene: TRBJ2-5
CDR3aa: CASSLVRGLSETQYF
CDR3nt: TGTGCCAGCAGCTTAGTAAGAGGGCTATCGGAGACCCAGTACTTC

abundance: -
v_gene: TRBV2
d_gene: -
j_gene: TRBJ2-5
CDR3aa: CASRRSQETQYF
CDR3nt: TGTGCCAGCAGGCGCAGCCAAGAGACCCAGTACTTC

abundance: -
v_gene: TRBV7-6
d_gene: TRBD1
j_gene: TRBJ2-1
CDR3aa: CASSPMTGRLGNEQFF
CDR3nt: TGTGCCAGCAGCCCTATGACAGGGCGTTTGGGCAATGAGCAGTTCTTC

abundance: -
v_gene: TRBV4-3
d_gene: -
j_gene: TRBJ1-5
CDR3aa: CASSQEQGSGQPQHF
CDR3nt: TGCGCCAGCAGCCAGGAGCAGGGGTCGGGTCAGCCCCAGCATTTT

abundance: -
v_gene: TRBV11-2
d_gene: TRBD1
j_gene: TRBJ2-5
CDR3aa: CASSSTTGVGETQYF
CDR3nt: TGTGCCAGCAGCAGTACGACAGGGGTCGGAGAGACCCAGTACTTC

abundance: -
v_gene: TRBV6-5
d_gene: -
j_gene: TRBJ2-7
CDR3aa: CASSYSLRETYEQYF
CDR3nt: TGTGCCAGCAGTTACTCGCTCAGGGAAACCTACGAGCAGTACTTC

abundance: -
v_gene: TRBV6-2/TRBV6-3
d_gene: -
j_gene: TRBJ1-1
CDR3aa: CASSKVGGPRSNTEAFF
CDR3nt: TGTGCCAGCAGTAAGGTCGGGGGGCCCCGCTCGAACACTGAAGCTTTCTTT

abundance: -
v_gene: TRBV15
d_gene: -
j_gene: TRBJ1-1
CDR3aa: CATSRETVNTEAFF
CDR3nt: TGTGCCACCAGCAGGGAGACGGTGAACACTGAAGCTTTCTTT

abundance: -
v_gene: TRBV28
d_gene: -
j_gene: TRBJ1-5
CDR3aa: CASKGGGRGNQPQHF
CDR3nt: TGTGCCAGCAAGGGCGGAGGAAGGGGCAATCAGCCCCAGCATTTT

abundance: -
v_gene: TRBV7-2
d_gene: -
j_gene: TRBJ1-2
CDR3aa: CASSLVRGNYGYTF
CDR3nt: TGTGCCAGCAGCTTAGTAAGGGGAAACTATGGCTACACCTTC

abundance: -
v_gene: TRBV4-1
d_gene: TRBD2
j_gene: TRBJ2-1
CDR3aa: CASSQVGGNPYNEQFF
CDR3nt: TGCGCCAGCAGCCAAGTGGGGGGGAACCCCTACAATGAGCAGTTCTTC

abundance: -
v_gene: TRBV6-2/TRBV6-3
d_gene: TRBD1
j_gene: TRBJ2-5
CDR3aa: CASSYHHTMDRSYQETQYF
CDR3nt: TGTGCCAGCAGTTACCACCACACAATGGACAGGTCATACCAAGAGACCCAGTACTTC

abundance: once
v_gene: TRBV5-1
d_gene: -
j_gene: TRBJ1-1
CDR3aa: CASSEDYTEAFF
CDR3nt: TGCGCCAGCAGCGAAGACTATACTGAAGCTTTCTTT

abundance: once
v_gene: TRBV12-3/TRBV12-4
d_gene: -
j_gene: TRBJ1-2
CDR3aa: CASSLGTDFGYTF
CDR3nt: TGTGCCAGCAGTTTAGGGACAGATTTTGGCTACACCTTC

abundance: -
v_gene: TRBV6-1
d_gene: -
j_gene: TRBJ2-3
CDR3aa: CASSERQGKDTQYF
CDR3nt: TGTGCCAGCAGTGAGCGGCAGGGTAAAGATACGCAGTATTTT

abundance: -
v_gene: TRBV19
d_gene: -
j_gene: TRBJ2-2
CDR3aa: CASSMGAGELFF
CDR3nt: TGTGCCAGTAGTATGGGCGCCGGGGAGCTGTTTTTT

abundance: -
v_gene: TRBV6-4
d_gene: TRBD1
j_gene: TRBJ2-3
CDR3aa: CASSDTGGTDTQYF
CDR3nt: TGTGCCAGCAGTGACACAGGGGGCACAGATACGCAGTATTTT

abundance: -
v_gene: TRBV10-3
d_gene: TRBD1
j_gene: TRBJ2-5
CDR3aa: CAISGQQETQYF
CDR3nt: TGTGCCATCTCGGGACAGCAAGAGACCCAGTACTTC

abundance: -
v_gene: TRBV4-3
d_gene: -
j_gene: TRBJ2-1
CDR3aa: CASRGAGATNEQFF
CDR3nt: TGCGCCAGTCGAGGGGCGGGGGCGACCAATGAGCAGTTCTTC

abundance: -
v_gene: TRBV3-1/TRBV3-2
d_gene: TRBD1
j_gene: TRBJ1-2
CDR3aa: CASSPARQGLYGYTF
CDR3nt: TGTGCCAGCAGCCCGGCTCGACAGGGTCTGTATGGCTACACCTTC

abundance: -
v_gene: TRBV19
d_gene: -
j_gene: TRBJ2-2
CDR3aa: CASSMAGAGELFF
CDR3nt: TGTGCCAGTAGTATGGCTGGGGCCGGGGAGCTGTTTTTT

abundance: -
v_gene: TRBV6-2/TRBV6-3
d_gene: -
j_gene: TRBJ2-2
CDR3aa: CASSRDRPNTGELFF
CDR3nt: TGTGCCAGCAGTCGGGACCGGCCGAACACCGGGGAGCTGTTTTTT

abundance: -
v_gene: TRBV19
d_gene: -
j_gene: TRBJ1-5
CDR3aa: CASSIGAGGNQPQHF
CDR3nt: TGTGCCAGTAGTATAGGGGCTGGGGGTAATCAGCCCCAGCATTTT

abundance: -
v_gene: TRBV7-7
d_gene: -
j_gene: TRBJ2-3
CDR3aa: CASSPDGVYTDTQYF
CDR3nt: TGTGCCAGCAGCCCCGACGGGGTCTACACAGATACGCAGTATTTT

abundance: -
v_gene: TRBV21-1
d_gene: -
j_gene: TRBJ2-7
CDR3aa: CASSPTGQGVEQYF
CDR3nt: TGTGCCAGCAGCCCCACGGGACAGGGTGTCGAGCAGTACTTC

abundance: -
v_gene: TRBV4-1
d_gene: -
j_gene: TRBJ1-3
CDR3aa: CASSQEVRGNTIYF
CDR3nt: TGCGCCAGCAGCCAAGAGGTACGGGGAAACACCATATATTTT

abundance: -
v_gene: TRBV12-3/TRBV12-4
d_gene: TRBD1
j_gene: TRBJ1-5
CDR3aa: CASSAGGPGPQHF
CDR3nt: TGTGCCAGCAGCGCAGGGGGCCCGGGGCCCCAGCATTTT

abundance: -
v_gene: TRBV4-1
d_gene: -
j_gene: TRBJ1-1
CDR3aa: CASSQLRSVGLNTEAFF
CDR3nt: TGCGCCAGCAGCCAACTTCGTTCAGTGGGTTTGAACACTGAAGCTTTCTTT

abundance: -
v_gene: TRBV30
d_gene: -
j_gene: TRBJ1-5
CDR3aa: CAWSGDTSNQPQHF
CDR3nt: TGTGCCTGGAGCGGGGACACTAGCAATCAGCCCCAGCATTTT